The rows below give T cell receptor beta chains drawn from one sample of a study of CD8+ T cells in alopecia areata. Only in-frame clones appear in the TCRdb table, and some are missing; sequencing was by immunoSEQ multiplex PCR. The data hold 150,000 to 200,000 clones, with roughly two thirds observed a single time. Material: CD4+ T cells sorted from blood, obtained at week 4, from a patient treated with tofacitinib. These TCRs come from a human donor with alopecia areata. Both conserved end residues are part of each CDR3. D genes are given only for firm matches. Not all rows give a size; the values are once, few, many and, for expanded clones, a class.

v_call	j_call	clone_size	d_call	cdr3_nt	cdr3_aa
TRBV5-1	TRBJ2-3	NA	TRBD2	TGCGCCAGCAGCATACTAGCGGGCACAGATACGCAGTATTTT	CASSILAGTDTQYF
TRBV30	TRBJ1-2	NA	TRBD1	TGTGCCTGGAGTCCCTCGGGACAGGGAGTAGGCTACACCTTC	CAWSPSGQGVGYTF
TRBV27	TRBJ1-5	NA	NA	TGTGCCAGCAGCCCGGACAACAATCAGCCCCAGCATTTT	CASSPDNNQPQHF
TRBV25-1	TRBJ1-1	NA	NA	TGTGCCAGCAGTGAATCGAGGCAGGGCGACACTGAAGCTTTCTTT	CASSESRQGDTEAFF
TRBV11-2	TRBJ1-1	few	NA	TGTGCCAGCAGCTTAAAAGGGAACACTGAAGCTTTCTTT	CASSLKGNTEAFF
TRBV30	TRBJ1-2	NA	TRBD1	TGTGCCTGGAGGACAGACAGGGAGGGGCCGTATGGCTACACCTTC	CAWRTDREGPYGYTF
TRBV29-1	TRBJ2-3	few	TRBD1	TGCAGCGTTGCTCAGGGGGCCGGCACAGATACGCAGTATTTT	CSVAQGAGTDTQYF
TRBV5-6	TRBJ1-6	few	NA	TGTGCCAGCAGCTTGGCCCATATGGGGATTAATTCACCCCTCCACTTT	CASSLAHMGINSPLHF
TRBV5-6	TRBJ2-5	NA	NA	TGTGCCAGCAGCTTGTGGAAGGCAGGCCAGTACTTC	CASSLWKAGQYF
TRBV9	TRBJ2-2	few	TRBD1	TGTGCCAGCAGCGTATCAGGGGGCACCGGGGAGCTGTTTTTT	CASSVSGGTGELFF
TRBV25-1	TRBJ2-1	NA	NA	TGTGCCAGCAGTGAAGGCGGCCTGAATAGGGGGAACTACAATGAGCAGTTCTTC	CASSEGGLNRGNYNEQFF
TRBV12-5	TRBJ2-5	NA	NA	TGTGCTAGTGGTTTGGTAGTCGGTGGGGGATGGACCCAGTACTTC	CASGLVVGGGWTQYF
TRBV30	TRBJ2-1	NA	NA	TGTGCCTGGAGTGAACCCCCCGCGAGTGGTGAGCAGTTCTTC	CAWSEPPASGEQFF
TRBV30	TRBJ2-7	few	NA	TGTGCCTGGAGTCGAGGGCGTCCCTACGAGCAGTACTTC	CAWSRGRPYEQYF
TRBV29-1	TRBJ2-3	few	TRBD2	TGCAGCGTTGAAGACGTACTAGCGGGGGTACGGGATACGCAGTATTTT	CSVEDVLAGVRDTQYF
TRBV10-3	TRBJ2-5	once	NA	TGTGCCATCGCAACAGCAGAGACCCAGTACTTC	CAIATAETQYF
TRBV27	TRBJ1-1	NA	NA	TGTGCCAGCAGTTTATCGTGGGGGGGGAACACTGAAGCTTTCTTT	CASSLSWGGNTEAFF
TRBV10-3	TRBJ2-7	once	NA	TGTGCCATCAGCTCGGGGAGCTCCTACGAGCAGTACTTC	CAISSGSSYEQYF
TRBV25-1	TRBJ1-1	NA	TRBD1	TGTGCCAGCAGGTCGACGGGACAGCAATGGGGTGAAGCTTTCTTT	CASRSTGQQWGEAFF
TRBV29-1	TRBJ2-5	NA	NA	TGCAGCGTCGGCCCCCAAGGAACCCAGTACTTC	CSVGPQGTQYF
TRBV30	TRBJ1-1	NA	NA	TGTGCCTGGCGCCAGAACACTGAAGCTTTCTTT	CAWRQNTEAFF
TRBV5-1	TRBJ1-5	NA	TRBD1	TGCGCCAGCAGCTTGGGGACAGGGGGCAATCAGCCCCAGCATTTT	CASSLGTGGNQPQHF
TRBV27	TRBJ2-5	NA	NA	TGTGCCAGCCCCCTGGGGGGTTACTACCAAAAAGAGACCCAGTACTTC	CASPLGGYYQKETQYF
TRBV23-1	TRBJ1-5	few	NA	TGCGCCAGCAGTCAACTAGCTCAGCCCCAGCATTTT	CASSQLAQPQHF
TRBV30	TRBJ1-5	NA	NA	TGTGCCTGGAGTGGGACCGCCAGTCCGCCCCAGCATTTT	CAWSGTASPPQHF
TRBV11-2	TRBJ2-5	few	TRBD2	TGTGCCAGCAGCTCCCCCCAGCGGGGGGCGAGACAAGAGACCCAGTACTTC	CASSSPQRGARQETQYF
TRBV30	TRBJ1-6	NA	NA	TGTGCCTGGAGTTCGGATCCACAGGGAAATTCACCCCTCCACTTT	CAWSSDPQGNSPLHF
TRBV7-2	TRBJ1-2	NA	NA	TGTGCCAGCAGCTTAGACGGCTATGGCTACACCTTC	CASSLDGYGYTF
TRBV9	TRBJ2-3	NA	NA	TGTGCCAGCAGCGTAGATCGAGATACGCAGTATTTT	CASSVDRDTQYF
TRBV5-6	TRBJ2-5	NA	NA	TGTGCCAGCAGCCTTGGGGTTGAGACCCAGTACTTC	CASSLGVETQYF
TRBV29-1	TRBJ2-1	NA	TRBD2	TGCAGCGCCTACAGCGGGGGGGCGTACAATGAGCAGTTCTTC	CSAYSGGAYNEQFF
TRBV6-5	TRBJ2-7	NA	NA	TGTGCCAGCAGTCCTCCATGGGGCGAGCAGTACTTC	CASSPPWGEQYF
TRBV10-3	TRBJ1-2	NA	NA	TGTGCCATCAGTGGGGACGAAAGCTATGGCTACACCTTC	CAISGDESYGYTF
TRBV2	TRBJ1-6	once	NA	TGTGCCAGCAGTGGACAGTATAATTCACCCCTCCACTTT	CASSGQYNSPLHF
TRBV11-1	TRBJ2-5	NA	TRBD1	TGTGCCAGCAGCTCTCGGGACAGGGGGCGAGAGACCCAGTACTTC	CASSSRDRGRETQYF
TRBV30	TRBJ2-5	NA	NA	TGTGCCTGGATGATGGGGCGCCAAGAGACCCAGTACTTC	CAWMMGRQETQYF
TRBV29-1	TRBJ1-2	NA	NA	TGCAGCGCCGGGACTGGATATGGCTACACCTTC	CSAGTGYGYTF
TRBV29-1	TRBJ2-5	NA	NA	TGCAGCGTTGGGGAAGTGGAGACCCAGTACTTC	CSVGEVETQYF
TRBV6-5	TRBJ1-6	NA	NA	TGTGCCAGCAGTTCGGACAGACGCTCCTATAATTCACCCCTCCACTTT	CASSSDRRSYNSPLHF
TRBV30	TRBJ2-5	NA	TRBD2	TGTGTGGCGGGGGAAGAGACCCAGTACTTC	CVAGEETQYF
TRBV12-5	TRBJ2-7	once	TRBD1	TGTGCTAGTGGTTTGATCGTCAGGGGGTCCTACGAGCAGTACTTC	CASGLIVRGSYEQYF
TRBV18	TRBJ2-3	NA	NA	TGTGCCAGCTCACCCCACGCCTCGGATACGCAGTATTTT	CASSPHASDTQYF
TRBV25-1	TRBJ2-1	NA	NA	TGTGCCAGCAGTGAAGATCGGGGGTCACAATACTCCTACAATGAGCAGTTCTTC	CASSEDRGSQYSYNEQFF
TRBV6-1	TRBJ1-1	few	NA	TGTGCCAGCAGTGAAGCGGGGGGGGAAGCTTTCTTT	CASSEAGGEAFF
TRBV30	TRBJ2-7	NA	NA	TGTGCCTGGAGAAATACCTACGAGCAGTACTTC	CAWRNTYEQYF
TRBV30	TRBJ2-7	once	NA	TGTGCCTGGAGTGTACGGCTAACCTACTACGAGCAGTACTTC	CAWSVRLTYYEQYF
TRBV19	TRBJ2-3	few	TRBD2	TGTGCCAGTAGTTTACATCTAGCGGGGACTAGCACAGATACGCAGTATTTT	CASSLHLAGTSTDTQYF
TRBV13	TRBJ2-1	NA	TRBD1	TGTGCCAGCAGCCGCCCCCGACAGGGGGACAATGAGCAGTTCTTC	CASSRPRQGDNEQFF
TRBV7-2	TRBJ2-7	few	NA	TGTGCCAGCAGCTTAGCGACCAACGTAGGCGAGCAGTACTTC	CASSLATNVGEQYF
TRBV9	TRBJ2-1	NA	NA	TGTGCCAGCAGCGTAGGAGACAGGAACACAATGAGGCAGTTCTTC	CASSVGDRNTMRQFF
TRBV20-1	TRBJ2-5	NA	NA	TGCAGTGCAGGGGAGTGGGAGACCCAGTACTTC	CSAGEWETQYF
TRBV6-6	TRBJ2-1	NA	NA	TGTGCCAGCGGTCGGGGCTGGGATGAGCAGTTCTTC	CASGRGWDEQFF
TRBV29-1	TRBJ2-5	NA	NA	TGCAGCGTACCCAAGGGGGATTCGGAGACCCAGTACTTC	CSVPKGDSETQYF
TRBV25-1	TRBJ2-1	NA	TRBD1	TGTGCCAGCAGTGACCCGGGACAGGGTGGCTACAATGAGCAGTTCTTC	CASSDPGQGGYNEQFF
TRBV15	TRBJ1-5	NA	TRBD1	TGTGCCACCAGCAGCATTTCCGGGACAGGGCTAAATCAGCCCCAGCATTTT	CATSSISGTGLNQPQHF
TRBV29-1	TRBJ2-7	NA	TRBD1	TGCAGCGTTGAAACGCAGGGGGTCGGGGAGCAGTACTTC	CSVETQGVGEQYF
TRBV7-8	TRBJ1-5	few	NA	TGTGCCAGCAGCTCCGGGAGACAGCCCCAGCATTTT	CASSSGRQPQHF
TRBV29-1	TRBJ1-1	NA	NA	TGCAGCGGGGCTCGGGACACTGAAGCTTTCTTT	CSGARDTEAFF